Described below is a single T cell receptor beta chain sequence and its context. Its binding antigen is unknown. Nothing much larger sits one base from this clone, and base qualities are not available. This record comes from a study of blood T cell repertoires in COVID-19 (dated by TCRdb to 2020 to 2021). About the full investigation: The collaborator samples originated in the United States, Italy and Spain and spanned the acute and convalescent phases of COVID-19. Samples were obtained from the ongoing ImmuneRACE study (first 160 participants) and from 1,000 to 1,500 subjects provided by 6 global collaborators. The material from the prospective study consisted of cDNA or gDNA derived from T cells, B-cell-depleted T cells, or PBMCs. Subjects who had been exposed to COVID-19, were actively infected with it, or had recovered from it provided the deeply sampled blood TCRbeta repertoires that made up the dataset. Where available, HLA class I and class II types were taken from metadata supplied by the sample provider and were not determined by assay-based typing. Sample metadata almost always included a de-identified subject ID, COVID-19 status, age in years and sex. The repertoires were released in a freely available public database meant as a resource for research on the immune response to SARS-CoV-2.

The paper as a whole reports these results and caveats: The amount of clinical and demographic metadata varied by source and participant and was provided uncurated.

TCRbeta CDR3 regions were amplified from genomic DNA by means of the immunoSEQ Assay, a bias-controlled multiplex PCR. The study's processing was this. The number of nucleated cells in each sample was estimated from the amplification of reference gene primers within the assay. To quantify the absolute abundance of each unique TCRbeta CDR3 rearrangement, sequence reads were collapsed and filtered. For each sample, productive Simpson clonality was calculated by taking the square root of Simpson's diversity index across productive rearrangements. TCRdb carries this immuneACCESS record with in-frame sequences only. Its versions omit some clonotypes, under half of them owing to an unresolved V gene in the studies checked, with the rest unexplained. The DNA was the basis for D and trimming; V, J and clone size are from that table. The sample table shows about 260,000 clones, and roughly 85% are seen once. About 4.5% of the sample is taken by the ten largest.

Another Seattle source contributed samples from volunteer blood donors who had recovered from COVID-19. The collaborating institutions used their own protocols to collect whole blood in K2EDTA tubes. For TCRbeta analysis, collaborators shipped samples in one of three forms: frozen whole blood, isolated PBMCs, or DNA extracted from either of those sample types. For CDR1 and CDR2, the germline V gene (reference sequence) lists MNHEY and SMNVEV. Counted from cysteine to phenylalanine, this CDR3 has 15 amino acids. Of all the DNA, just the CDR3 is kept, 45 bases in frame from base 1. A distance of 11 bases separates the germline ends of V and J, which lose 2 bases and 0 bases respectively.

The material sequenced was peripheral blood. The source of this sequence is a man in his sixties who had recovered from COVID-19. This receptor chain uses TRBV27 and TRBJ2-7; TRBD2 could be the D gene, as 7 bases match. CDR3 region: CASSLGGGSSYEQYF. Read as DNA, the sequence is TGTGCCAGCAGTTTAGGCGGGGGCAGCTCCTACGAGCAGTACTTC.